This T cell receptor beta chain is from a study of shared clonotypes between healthy human individuals. Recent vaccinations or acute infections were absent in the healthy HIV-negative adult donors. This table comes from immunoSEQ multiplex PCR, and its TCRdb copy is limited to in-frame clones, with some not included. The repertoire includes just over 2,000,000 clones, 85% to 95% of them detected once, and 0.13% sits in the top ten. Trimming shortened V by 8 bases and J by 6 bases, and 11 bases separated the two germline ends. Germline CDR1 ENHRY, CDR2 SYGVKD. This CDR3 region has 12 residues. Sequencing was performed on naive CD4+ T cells sorted from blood. Described subset: CD45RA+ positively selected. The chain combines TRBV10-3 with TRBJ2-1; D is possibly TRBD1 (5 bases). The receptor's source is a man aged 18 to 29 in good health. As DNA, the CDR3 is TGTGCCATCGGGGCGGCCCCCAATGAGCAGTTCTTC. As protein: CAIGAAPNEQFF.